This TCR beta chain comes out of a study of blood T cell repertoires in COVID-19. The CDR3 is 15 amino acids. Clones were read by immunoSEQ multiplex PCR, and TCRdb kept only the in-frame ones, dropping some. The data contain under 300,000 clones, roughly 80% of them singletons. The sequenced sample was peripheral blood. The V call is TRBV21-1, the J call TRBJ2-7; TRBD2 is taken as the D call from the table, unchecked against the DNA. TRBV21-1 is described as a pseudogene. The sequence came from a woman aged 18-29 years with acute or convalescent COVID-19. The CDR3 loop reads CASSKGQRGCYEQYF. CDR3 bases: TGTGCCAGCAGCAAAGGCCAGCGGGGCTGCTACGAGCAGTACTTC.